The T cell receptor beta chain under discussion was sequenced for a study of cytomegalovirus exposure and HLA in healthy donors. A multiplex PCR was run with 60 Vbeta primers and 13 Jbeta primers. This table comes from immunoSEQ multiplex PCR, and its TCRdb copy is limited to in-frame clones, with some not included. The top ten hold about 4% of the sample, which has about 100,000 clones, approximately 80% seen once. This clone occurred a few times. This CDR3 has 14 residues. Sequences were obtained from PBMCs. This clonotype was sampled from a female donor in good health and CMV-seropositive. V is TRBV21-1 and J is TRBJ2-7; TRBD2 reflects the table's D call only, with no check against the DNA. TRBV21-1 is termed a pseudogene. This CDR3 is CASNKVGGLGEQYF. As DNA, the CDR3 is TGTGCCAGCAACAAAGTCGGGGGGTTAGGCGAGCAGTACTTC.